This T cell receptor (beta chain) stems from a study of cytomegalovirus exposure and HLA in healthy donors. Study overall: The 120 or so validation repertoires, a later analysis reported, used the same platform as the approximately 650 first-cohort repertoires. General observations from the study: The classifier reportedly diagnosed cytomegalovirus status with high specificity and sensitivity. Across donors, most TCRs were seen rarely, yet some public ones were widespread.

Some clones are missing from TCRdb's copy, which holds only in-frame ones; the method was immunoSEQ multiplex PCR. The table lists under 350,000 clones, approximately 83% of them singletons. The V gene end was trimmed by 2 bases and the J gene end by 5 bases; junction bases not matched to a gene: 1. The CDR3 covers 13 residues. Germline V gives CDR1 SGHRS, CDR2 YFSETQ. The donors were members of the validation cohort comprising some 120 subjects, separate from the roughly 680-subject first cohort. Comments on this clone: What it recognizes is unknown.

Sample: PBMCs. The chain has TRBV5-1 and TRBJ2-5; 9 bases are shared with TRBD2. This TCR came from a woman aged 18-30 years in good health and CMV-seronegative. CDR3 amino acids: CASSFGLAETQYF. The CDR3 DNA follows: TGCGCCAGCAGCTTTGGACTAGCGGAGACCCAGTACTTC.